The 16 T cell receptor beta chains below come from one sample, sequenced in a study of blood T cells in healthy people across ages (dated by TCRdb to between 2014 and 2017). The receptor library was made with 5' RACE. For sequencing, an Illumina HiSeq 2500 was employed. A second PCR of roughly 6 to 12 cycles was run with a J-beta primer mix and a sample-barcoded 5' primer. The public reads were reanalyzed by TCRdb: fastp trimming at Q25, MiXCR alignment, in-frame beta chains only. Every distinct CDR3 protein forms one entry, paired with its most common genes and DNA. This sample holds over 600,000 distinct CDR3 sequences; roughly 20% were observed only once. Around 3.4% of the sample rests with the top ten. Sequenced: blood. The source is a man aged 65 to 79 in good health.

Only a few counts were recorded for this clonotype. The CDR3 DNA reads TGTGCCAGCAGCCCCGACAGGGAAGCAGAGACCCAGTACTTC. Its protein product is CASSPDREAETQYF. The chain carries TRBV7-2 and TRBJ2-5; 7 nucleotides align to TRBD1. The junction had 7 bases not matched to a gene; V was cut back by 5 bases and J by 4 bases. Germline V gene sequence: CDR1 SGHTA, CDR2 FQGNSA. CDR3 length: 14 amino acids.

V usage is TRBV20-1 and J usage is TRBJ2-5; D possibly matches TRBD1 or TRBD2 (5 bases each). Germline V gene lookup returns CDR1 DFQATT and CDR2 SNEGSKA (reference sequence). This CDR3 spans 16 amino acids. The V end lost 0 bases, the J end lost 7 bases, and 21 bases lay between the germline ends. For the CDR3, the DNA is TGCAGTGCTAGAGATCATTCAGTCGGGCAGGGAGTGACCCAGTACTTC. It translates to CSARDHSVGQGVTQYF.

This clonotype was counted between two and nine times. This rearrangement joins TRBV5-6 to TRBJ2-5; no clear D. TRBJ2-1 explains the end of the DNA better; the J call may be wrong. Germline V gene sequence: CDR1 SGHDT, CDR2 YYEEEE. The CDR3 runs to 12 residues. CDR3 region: CASSFPSNEQFF. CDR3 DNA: TGTGCCAGCAGCTTTCCTTCAAATGAGCAGTTCTTC.

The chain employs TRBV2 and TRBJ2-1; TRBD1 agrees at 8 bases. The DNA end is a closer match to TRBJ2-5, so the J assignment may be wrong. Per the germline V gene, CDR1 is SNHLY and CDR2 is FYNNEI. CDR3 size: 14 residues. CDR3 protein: CASSAGQGVQTQYF. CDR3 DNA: TGTGCCAGCAGTGCAGGACAGGGAGTACAGACCCAGTACTTC.

The CDR3 protein is CSGDRKETQYF. The CDR3 DNA reads as TGCAGCGGGGACAGGAAAGAGACCCAGTACTTC. V and J are TRBV29-1 and TRBJ2-5; TRBD1 agrees at 8 bases. CDR3 length: 11 residues. Germline assignment: CDR1 SQVTM and CDR2 ANQGSEA. V lost 7 bases and J lost 3; bases outside the gene matches: 1. Full variable domain (outside the CDR3, taken from reference TRBV29-1 and TRBJ2-5): SAVISQKPSRDICQRGTSLTIQCQVDSQVTMMFWYRQQPGQSLTLIATANQGSEATYESGFVIDKFPISRPNLTFSTLTVSNMSPEDSSIYLCSGDRKETQYFGPGTRLLVL.

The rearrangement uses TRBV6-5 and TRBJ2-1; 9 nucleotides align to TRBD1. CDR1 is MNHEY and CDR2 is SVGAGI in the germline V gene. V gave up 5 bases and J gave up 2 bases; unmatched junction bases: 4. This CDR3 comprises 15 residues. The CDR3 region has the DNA TGTGCCAGCAGTGGACAGGGGACAACCTACAATGAGCAGTTCTTC. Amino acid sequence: CASSGQGTTYNEQFF.

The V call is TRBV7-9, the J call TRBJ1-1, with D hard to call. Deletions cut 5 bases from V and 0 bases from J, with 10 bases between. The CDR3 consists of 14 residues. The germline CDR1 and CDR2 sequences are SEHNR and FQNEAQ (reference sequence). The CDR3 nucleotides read TGTGCCAGCAGCCGAACAGAGCTGAACACTGAAGCTTTCTTT. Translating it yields CASSRTELNTEAFF.

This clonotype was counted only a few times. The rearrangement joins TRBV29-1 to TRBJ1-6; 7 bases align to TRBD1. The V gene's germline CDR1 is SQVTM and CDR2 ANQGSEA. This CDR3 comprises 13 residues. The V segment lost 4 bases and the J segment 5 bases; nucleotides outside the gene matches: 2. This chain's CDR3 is CSVATGDNSPLHF. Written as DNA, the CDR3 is TGCAGCGTTGCCACAGGGGATAATTCACCCCTCCACTTT.

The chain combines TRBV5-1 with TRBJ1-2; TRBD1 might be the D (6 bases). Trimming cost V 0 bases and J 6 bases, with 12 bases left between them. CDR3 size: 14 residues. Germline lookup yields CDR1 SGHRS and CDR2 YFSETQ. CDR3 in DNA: TGCGCCAGCAGCTTGGCATGGACAGACAATGGCTACACCTTC. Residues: CASSLAWTDNGYTF. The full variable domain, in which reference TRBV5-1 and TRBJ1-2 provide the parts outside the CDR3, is KAGVTQTPRYLIKTRGQQVTLSCSPISGHRSVSWYQQTPGQGLQFLFEYFSETQRNKGNFPGRFSGRQFSNSRSEMNVSTLELGDSALYLCASSLAWTDNGYTFGSGTRLTVV.

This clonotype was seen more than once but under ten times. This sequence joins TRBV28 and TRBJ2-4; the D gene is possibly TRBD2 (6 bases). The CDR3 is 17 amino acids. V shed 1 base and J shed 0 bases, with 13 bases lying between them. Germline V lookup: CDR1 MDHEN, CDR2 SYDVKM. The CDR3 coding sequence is TGTGCCAGCAGTTTATTGGGTAGCGGAGTAGCCAAAAACATTCAGTACTTC. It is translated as CASSLLGSGVAKNIQYF.

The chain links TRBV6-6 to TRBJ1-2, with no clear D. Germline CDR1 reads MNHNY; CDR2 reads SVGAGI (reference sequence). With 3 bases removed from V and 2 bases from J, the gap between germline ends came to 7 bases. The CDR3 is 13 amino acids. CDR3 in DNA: TGTGCCAGCAGTTATGCCGAAAACTATGGCTACACCTTC. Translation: CASSYAENYGYTF.

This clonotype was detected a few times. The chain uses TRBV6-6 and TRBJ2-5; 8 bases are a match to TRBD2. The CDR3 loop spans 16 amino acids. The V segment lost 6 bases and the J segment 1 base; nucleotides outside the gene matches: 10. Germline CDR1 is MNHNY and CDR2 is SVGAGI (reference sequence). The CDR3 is CASSPGRGGFQETQYF. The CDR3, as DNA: TGTGCCAGCAGCCCCGGGAGGGGAGGTTTCCAAGAGACCCAGTACTTC.

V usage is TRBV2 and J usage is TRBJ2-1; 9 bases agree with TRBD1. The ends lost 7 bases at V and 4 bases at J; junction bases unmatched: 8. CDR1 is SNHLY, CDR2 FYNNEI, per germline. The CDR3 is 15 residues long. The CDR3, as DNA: TGTGCCAGCACCAAGGGACAGGGCGTGTACAATGAGCAGTTCTTC. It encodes CASTKGQGVYNEQFF. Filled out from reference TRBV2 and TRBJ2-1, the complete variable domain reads EPEVTQTPSHQVTQMGQEVILRCVPISNHLYFYWYRQILGQKVEFLVSFYNNEISEKSEIFDDQFSVERPDGSNFTLKIRSTKLEDSAMYFCASTKGQGVYNEQFFGPGTRLTVL.

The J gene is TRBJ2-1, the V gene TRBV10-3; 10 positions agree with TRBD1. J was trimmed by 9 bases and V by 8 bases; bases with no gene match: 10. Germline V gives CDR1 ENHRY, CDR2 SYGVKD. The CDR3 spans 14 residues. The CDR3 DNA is TGTGCCATCGGAGGGACAGGGGAATCGGGTGAGCAGTTCTTC. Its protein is CAIGGTGESGEQFF.

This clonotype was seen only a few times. In DNA form, the CDR3 reads TGCACCTCAGAGAGAAAAACAGGGGCTTCGAACACTGAAGCTTTCTTT. Translating it yields CTSERKTGASNTEAFF. This chain connects TRBV29-1 to TRBJ1-1; TRBD1 matches at 7 bases. CDR3 length: 16 amino acids. Germline CDR1 reads SQVTM; CDR2 reads ANQGSEA.

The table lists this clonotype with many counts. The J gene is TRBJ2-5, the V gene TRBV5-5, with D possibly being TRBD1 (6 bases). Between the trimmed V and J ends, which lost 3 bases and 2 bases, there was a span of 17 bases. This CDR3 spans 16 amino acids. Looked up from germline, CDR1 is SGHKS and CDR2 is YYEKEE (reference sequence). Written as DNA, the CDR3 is TGTGCCAGCAGCTATAGGGGGAACGGGATTCAAGAGACCCAGTACTTC. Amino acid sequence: CASSYRGNGIQETQYF.